These 10 T cell receptor beta chains came from one sample sequenced in a study of cytomegalovirus exposure and HLA in healthy donors. With 60 Vbeta and 13 Jbeta primers, the PCR was carried out. Clones were sequenced by immunoSEQ multiplex PCR, and TCRdb holds only the in-frame ones, with some missing. The sample lists approximately 110,000 clones; around 61% were seen once. Sequenced input: PBMCs. Receptors originate from a woman aged 25 to 45 in good health and CMV-seronegative.

The chain carries TRBV7-3 and TRBJ1-1; 9 positions match TRBD1. The germline V gene has CDR1 SGHTA and CDR2 FQGTGA. The CDR3 has 16 amino acids. J lost 5 bases, V lost 3 bases, and 10 bases had no gene match. DNA for the CDR3: TGTGCCAGCAGCTTCCTTGGGGGACAGGGCGGGACTGAAGCTTTCTTT. Its translation is CASSFLGGQGGTEAFF.

Remarks on this clone: At one end, the junction sequence differs from germline, possibly due to a read error. Distinct nucleotide sequences in the sample also encode this CDR3. The chain has TRBV18 and TRBJ1-2; TRBD1 matches 8 bases. Germline values: CDR1 KGHSH, CDR2 LQKENI. CDR3 length: 15 amino acids. The chain's CDR3 is CASSPPTGVNYGYTF. The CDR3 DNA reads TGCGCCAGCTCACCACCGACAGGGGTTAACTATGGCTACACCTTC.

The chain has TRBV29-1 and TRBJ2-2; D is uncertain. The germline V gene has CDR1 SQVTM and CDR2 ANQGSEA. The CDR3 length is 14 residues. V gave up 6 bases and J gave up 1 base, with 12 bases separating them. Here the CDR3 DNA reads TGCAGCGTGGAGCCCCAGCTGAACACCGGGGAGCTGTTTTTT. It encodes CSVEPQLNTGELFF.

The CDR3 nucleotides are TGTGCCAGCAGCACCCGACAGGAGAATTCACCCCTCCACTTT. Protein sequence: CASSTRQENSPLHF. The rearrangement links TRBV7-6 to TRBJ1-6; TRBD1 is a possible D gene (6 bases). Germline values: CDR1 SGHVS, CDR2 FNYEAQ. This CDR3 is built from 14 residues. With 5 bases removed from V and 7 bases from J, the gap between germline ends came to 12 bases. The whole variable domain, filled in from reference TRBV7-6 and TRBJ1-6, reads GAGVSQSPRYKVTKRGQDVALRCDPISGHVSLYWYRQALGQGPEFLTYFNYEAQQDKSGLPNDRFSAERPEGSISTLTIQRTEQRDSAMYRCASSTRQENSPLHFGNGTRLTVT.

A word on this clone: Additional DNA sequences in this sample encode the identical CDR3. The chain recombines TRBV7-2 with TRBJ2-3; the D is unclear. Between the trimmed V and J ends, which lost 4 bases and 2 bases, there was a span of 4 bases. This CDR3 has 12 amino acids. From germline, CDR1 is SGHTA and CDR2 FQGNSA. The CDR3 nucleotides read TGTGCCAGCAGCTCCTACACAGATACGCAGTATTTT. This gives the protein CASSSYTDTQYF.

The CDR3 DNA is TGTGCCAGTAGTCCAGGAATCCTGCTGAACACTGAAGCTTTCTTT. Its translation is CASSPGILLNTEAFF. The chain recombines TRBV19 with TRBJ1-1; the D is unclear. This CDR3 spans 15 amino acids. The V gene lost 5 bases and the J gene lost 0 bases, with 13 bases spanning the gap. Germline V gene data show CDR1 as LNHDA and CDR2 as SQIVND (reference sequence).

V gene TRBV9 combines with J gene TRBJ2-1; 9 bases are shared with TRBD1. The V gene's germline CDR1 is SGDLS and CDR2 YYNGEE. The CDR3 is 16 amino acids. V shed 0 bases and J 5 bases; nucleotides not matched to a gene: 6. The CDR3 DNA reads TGTGCCAGCAGCGTAGTTGGACAGGGGTTCCACAATGAGCAGTTCTTC. It yields the protein CASSVVGQGFHNEQFF. The full variable domain, in which reference TRBV9 and TRBJ2-1 provide the parts outside the CDR3, is DSGVTQTPKHLITATGQRVTLRCSPRSGDLSVYWYQQSLDQGLQFLIQYYNGEERAKGNILERFSAQQFPDLHSELNLSSLELGDSALYFCASSVVGQGFHNEQFFGPGTRLTVL.

V is TRBV4-2 and J is TRBJ2-5; D possibly corresponds to TRBD1 (6 bases). The J call may not be correct, given that the DNA end is closer to TRBJ2-7. CDR3 length equals 16 residues. Germline loops: CDR1 LGHNA, CDR2 YNFKEQ. CDR3 loop: CASSQENTGSVYEQYF. The CDR3 nucleotides are TGTGCCAGCAGCCAAGAAAATACAGGGTCGGTATACGAGCAGTACTTC.

V gene TRBV7-2 combines with J gene TRBJ2-1, with TRBD2 matching over 8 bases. The V gene's germline CDR1 is SGHTA and CDR2 FQGNSA. The CDR3 spans 15 residues. With V trimmed by 0 bases and J by 8 bases, 6 bases remained unmatched. The CDR3 reads CASSLASVAGYEQFF. CDR3 nucleotides: TGTGCCAGCAGCTTAGCGTCGGTAGCGGGATATGAGCAGTTCTTC.

Only a few counts were recorded for this clone. The V and J genes are TRBV29-1 and TRBJ2-1; 9 positions match TRBD1. The germline gives CDR1 SQVTM, CDR2 ANQGSEA. The V segment lost 0 bases and the J segment 7 bases; nucleotides outside the gene matches: 7. This CDR3 has 15 residues. CDR3 protein: CSVEDGTGIGNEQFF. CDR3 DNA sequence: TGCAGCGTTGAAGACGGGACAGGGATTGGAAATGAGCAGTTCTTC.